In this sample, the clone carrying this TCR beta chain turned up once. The antigen remains unidentified. This record comes from a study of human thymus T cells. Repertoires were generated with immunoSEQ multiplex PCR, while TCRdb's copy carries only in-frame clones and drops some. This repertoire shows around 130,000 clones, around 95% found once; its top ten account for 0.02% to 0.03%. General observations from the study: Apparent skewing of V and J gene usage characterized both thymic and blood repertoires. What related research reported was that thymic repertoires overlapped highly among unrelated individuals.

CDR3 size: 15 residues. V lost 6 bases and J lost 0, with 12 bases in between. Germline V CDR1 and CDR2: SGHVS, FQNEAQ. Corrective cardiac operations yielded the resected thymus tissue. V and J are TRBV7-8 and TRBJ1-5; the D is unclear. What was sequenced was thymus tissue. This clonotype originated in a boy in the first two years of life with a congenital heart defect but otherwise immunologically healthy. CDR3 coding DNA: TGTGCCAGCAGTGCTCTACGTTTTAGCAATCAGCCCCAGCATTTT. Its protein is CASSALRFSNQPQHF.